This TCR beta chain was identified in a study of blood T cells in healthy people across ages (dated by TCRdb to the mid-2010s). About the investigation overall: In model experiments, template switching captured roughly one uniquely barcoded TCR beta cDNA molecule for every two T cells. Age-related changes in TCR beta repertoire diversity were measured in the study by deep sequencing normalized with unique cDNA molecular identifiers. Four age groups were formed from the donors: young (average approximately 15 years), middle-aged (roughly 38), aged (around 68) and long-lived (less than 85). The study analyzed two additional independent replicas of 1 million unique cDNA reads from the same blood draw for two donors, one aged 18 to 30 and one aged 80 or older.

The donors were roughly 40 Caucasian individuals from Russia, aged roughly 6 to 100 years, who were systemically healthy. Roughly 11 milliliters of peripheral blood were drawn from each donor into EDTA-treated Vacutainer tubes. PBMCs were isolated by Ficoll-Paque density-gradient centrifugation, with at least 7 million obtained per sample. Total RNA was extracted from PBMCs with Trizol reagent, with at least 6 micrograms obtained per sample. For every donor, an aliquot of PBMCs went through flow cytometry to measure the percentages of naive CD45RAhigh/CD27high T cells. Points on this clonotype: Its recognized antigen is unknown. The record has no base qualities; no much larger clone is one base away.

The research as a whole found: Estimates of total diversity from one million sequenced T cells were regarded as lower bounds and underestimates. Because donor CMV infection status was unknown, age-related changes in expanded clonotypes were potentially confounded. The percentage of naive T cells measured by flow cytometry correlated strongly with observed TCR beta diversity. Conclusive comparison of naive and antigen-experienced compartments was prevented by the profiling of bulk unsorted PBMCs. Observed TCR beta diversity per million T cells fell roughly linearly with age, and a significant reduction was already apparent by age roughly 40. Compared with the aged group, the long-lived group had more naive CD4+ T cells, fewer expanded clones and increased TCR diversity, suggesting age selection.

V is pruned by 3 bases and J by 10 bases, leaving 6 bases of the junction without a gene match. The CDR1 and CDR2 encoded by the germline V gene are SGHRS and YFSETQ. The CDR3 holds 14 amino acids from the cysteine to the phenylalanine. The retained sequence is limited to the CDR3, 42 bases, with the frame set at the first base. Libraries were made using 5' RACE. TCRdb lists the instrument as Illumina HiSeq 2500. The second PCR ran for about 7 to 11 cycles and used a J-beta primer mix along with a sample-barcoded 5' primer. Each TCR beta cDNA molecule received a unique molecular identifier from a template-switch 5' adaptor carrying 12 random nucleotides. Each sample yielded at least 3 million CDR3-containing paired-end reads. First-strand cDNA was synthesized from all RNA with the Mint cDNA synthesis kit, primed by a TRBC-specific oligonucleotide. Following uracil-DNA glycosylase treatment, all cDNA underwent a first 18-cycle PCR with the universal primers M1SS and BC2_uni_R. As for how the authors treated the data: For normalization, 1 million high-quality reads were randomly selected from each sample, with every read carrying a distinct molecular identifier. Reads sharing molecular identifiers were discarded rather than binned into consensus sequences. MiTCR, with a Q25 quality threshold and the strictest error-elimination algorithm, was used for CDR3 identification, clonotype clustering and error correction. Lower-bound total TCR beta diversity was estimated with a nonparametric unseen species model using Euler transformation. TCRdb reworked the public reads: Q25 trimming with fastp, MiXCR clone assembly, productive beta chains retained. A single entry per CDR3 protein holds the most common genes and DNA from its merged rows. The V and J calls, along with clone size, are taken from TCRdb and not from the paper's own processing. This sample has over 750,000 distinct CDR3 sequences in its table, and approximately 25% of those were observed once. Of the sample, under 9.5% is held by the ten largest clones.

A further study also used this sample, focusing on T cells of mothers and their children. Taken from the second paper: Nine systemically healthy Caucasian individuals, comprising three mothers and their six children, were included as donors. cDNA synthesis consumed the entire amount of extracted RNA, loaded at 1.5 ug RNA in each 15 ul reaction. In the second PCR, the M1S primer added sample barcodes and 2-4 random nucleotides. More than 8.5 million TCR beta CDR3 reads were obtained from each mother, and about 3 million reads were obtained from each child. In both related and unrelated pairs, thymic selection shapes the output of TCR recombination in a similar way, with inherited differences having only a minor effect. Normalized repertoire overlap was always found to be slightly, but never significantly, higher in related mother-child pairs than in unrelated mother-child pairs. Persistent microchimeric T cell clones were not detected, at a sensitivity of 95 to 100 clones per million clonotypes. In the study, deep NGS was used to compare the TCR beta repertoires of mothers and children, and features distinguishing related mother-child pairs from unrelated individuals were sought. The mean age was around 40 +/- 4 years for the mothers and around 10 +/- 4 years for the children. After adapter ligation was performed with NEBNext reagents, the libraries were sequenced on an Illumina HiSeq 2000 with 100+100 nt paired-end reads. Mother and child libraries were prepared a month apart and sequenced in separate runs to prevent cross-contamination. Between about 500,000 and 2,300,000 distinct TCR beta clonotypes were identified per donor. Naive TCR beta clonotypes were estimated from low-frequency clonotypes matched to each donor's FACS-determined naive share, without sorting.

Sequenced: blood. The source of this sequence is a boy between 10 and 17 years old in good health. This receptor chain uses TRBV5-1 and TRBJ1-6, with 8 middle bases fitting TRBD1. The CDR3 amino acid sequence is: CASSSTGDGSPLHF. The sequenced DNA: TGCGCCAGCAGCTCGACAGGGGACGGATCACCCCTCCACTTT.